This TCR beta chain comes out of a study of blood T cell repertoires in COVID-19. Study-level information: The United States, Italy and Spain supplied acute and convalescent COVID-19 samples. Sample material is recorded as cDNA or gDNA derived from T cells, B-cell-depleted T cells, or PBMCs.

As processed by the authors: Amplification of reference gene primers provided the estimated nucleated cell counts. Produced via immunoSEQ multiplex PCR; TCRdb's table is partial and in-frame only. D and trimming come from the DNA, and the V and J calls and clone size come from that table. The table shows approximately 200,000 clones, with roughly nine tenths occurring only once. The CDR3 consists of 15 residues. Germline loops: CDR1 SGHRS, CDR2 YFSETQ. V was trimmed by 0 bases and J by 4 bases, leaving 11 bases between them. The rearrangement links TRBV5-1 to TRBJ1-5; D gene unclear. Sequenced: peripheral blood. This sequence was found in a young man with acute or convalescent COVID-19. CDR3 coding DNA: TGCGCCAGCAGCTTGGACAGTACTAGAAATCAGCCCCAGCATTTT. This sequence encodes CASSLDSTRNQPQHF.